Presented here are 16 T cell receptor beta chains from one specimen sequenced in a study of shared clonotypes between healthy human individuals (dated by TCRdb to 2019 to 2021). Receptor amplification or capture employed the immunoSEQ multiplex PCR assay. This is the immuneACCESS table as TCRdb keeps it, with only in-frame sequences that have V and J called. A part of the clones is gone; compared with another copy, unresolved V genes explain less than half, and the rest is unexplained. This sample is represented by 600,000 to 800,000 clones; 72% of them were singletons. The leading ten clones occupy roughly 1.8% of the sample. Sequenced input: memory CD4+ T cells sorted from blood. The cell subset or site label here, explained by the study, means: CD45RA-negative fraction. Source of these receptors: a woman in her twenties or thirties in good health.

V and J are TRBV5-1 and TRBJ1-4; D is undetermined. Trimming shortened V by 2 bases and J by 4 bases, and 9 bases separated the two germline ends. The CDR3 covers 14 residues. Germline V CDR1 and CDR2: SGHRS, YFSETQ. CDR3 protein: CASSFYGYNEKLFF. Written as DNA, the CDR3 is TGCGCCAGCAGCTTCTACGGGTATAATGAAAAACTGTTTTTT.

V gene TRBV13 combines with J gene TRBJ1-1; D is possibly TRBD1 (6 bases). Germline CDR1 and CDR2: PRHDT and FYEKMQ (reference sequence). The CDR3 is 12 amino acids. Trimming cost V 5 bases and J 10 bases, with 14 bases left between them. The CDR3 DNA reads TGTGCCAGCAGCCGAGGACAGCCGAGAGCTTTCTTT. This sequence encodes CASSRGQPRAFF.

This clone has a handful of counts. The gene calls are TRBV30 and TRBJ1-5; D possibly corresponds to TRBD1 (5 bases). This CDR3 contains 13 residues. The V end lost 3 bases, the J end lost 5 bases, and 11 bases lay between the germline ends. Germline V gene sequence: CDR1 GTSNPN, CDR2 SVGIG (reference sequence). The CDR3 sequence is CAWSSTGDQPQHF. In nucleotides, the CDR3 is TGTGCCTGGAGCTCGACGGGGGATCAGCCCCAGCATTTT. Drawing the rest from reference TRBV30 and TRBJ1-5, the complete variable domain is SQTIHQWPATLVQPVGSPLSLECTVEGTSNPNLYWYRQAAGRGLQLLFYSVGIGQISSEVPQNLSASRPQDRQFILSSKKLLLSDSGFYLCAWSSTGDQPQHFGDGTRLSIL.

The genes are TRBV6-1 and TRBJ1-5; no clear D. This CDR3 is built from 13 residues. Germline CDR1 MNHNS, CDR2 SASEGT. Trimming pared 6 bases from V and 5 bases from J, leaving 11 bases between. The CDR3 sequence: CASSGEPDQPQHF. The CDR3 nucleotides read TGTGCCAGCAGCGGGGAGCCTGATCAGCCCCAGCATTTT.

In DNA, the CDR3 is TGTGCCAGCAGTTACCAGGGAGGTCTAGCCAAAAACATTCAGTACTTC. Translation gives CASSYQGGLAKNIQYF. The J gene is TRBJ2-4, the V gene TRBV25-1, with a tentative D call TRBD2 (6 bases). The CDR3 loop spans 16 amino acids. Per the germline V gene, CDR1 is MGHDK and CDR2 is SYGVNS. Trimming took 5 bases from V and 0 from J, leaving 14 bases between them.

V usage is TRBV14 and J usage is TRBJ2-3; TRBD2 matches at 7 bases. The CDR3 loop spans 15 amino acids. V was clipped by 4 bases and J by 1 base; unmatched bases: 5. Germline V lookup: CDR1 SGHDN, CDR2 FVKESK. As DNA, the CDR3 is TGTGCCAGCAGCCCTGCTAGCGGACGCACAGATACGCAGTATTTT. It translates to CASSPASGRTDTQYF.

The gene calls are TRBV6-5 and TRBJ2-1; D might be TRBD2 (6 bases). The CDR3 length is 15 residues. The germline CDR1 and CDR2 sequences are MNHEY and SVGAGI. Trimming shortened V by 1 base and J by 7 bases, and 14 bases separated the two germline ends. CDR3 region: CASSYYSGSLNEQFF. CDR3 DNA sequence: TGTGCCAGCAGTTACTATAGCGGAAGCCTTAATGAGCAGTTCTTC.

The CDR3 nucleotides read TGTGCCAGCAGTTGGGGGGCGAGGGGGGATTCACCCCTCCACTTT. This translates into CASSWGARGDSPLHF. The genes are TRBV27 and TRBJ1-6, with D maybe TRBD1 (6 bases). Germline lookup yields CDR1 MNHEY and CDR2 SMNVEV (reference sequence). This CDR3 spans 15 amino acids. V dropped 4 bases and J dropped 8 bases, with 15 bases sitting between them.

This sequence joins TRBV19 and TRBJ1-2; D not resolved. The germline gives CDR1 LNHDA, CDR2 SQIVND (reference sequence). The CDR3 is 13 residues long. Trimming cost V 7 bases and J 4 bases, with 13 bases left between them. The CDR3 nucleotides read TGTGCCAGTAACGATGCGGTCTCCTATGGCTACACCTTC. It translates to CASNDAVSYGYTF.

V and J are TRBV2 and TRBJ2-7; tentative D call: TRBD2 (6 bases). The V and J ends lost 11 bases and 0 bases respectively, with 11 bases between them. The CDR3 is 12 amino acids. Germline lookup yields CDR1 SNHLY and CDR2 FYNNEI. DNA for the CDR3: TGTGCCGGGGGGACTTTCTCCTACGAGCAGTACTTC. This codes for CAGGTFSYEQYF. The whole variable domain, remainder taken from reference TRBV2 and TRBJ2-7, is EPEVTQTPSHQVTQMGQEVILRCVPISNHLYFYWYRQILGQKVEFLVSFYNNEISEKSEIFDDQFSVERPDGSNFTLKIRSTKLEDSAMYFCAGGTFSYEQYFGPGTRLTVT.

This rearrangement joins TRBV11-2 to TRBJ2-1, with D possibly matching TRBD2 (5 bases). V lost 3 bases to trimming and J lost 7 bases, with 13 bases between them. The CDR3 is made up of 14 amino acids. CDR1 is SGHAT and CDR2 is FQNNGV in the germline V gene. CDR3 DNA sequence: TGTGCCAGCAGCTTTGTTTTAGTAGCGAATGAGCAGTTCTTC. Protein product: CASSFVLVANEQFF.

The chain employs TRBV2 and TRBJ2-3; unclear D gene. Per the germline V gene, CDR1 is SNHLY and CDR2 is FYNNEI. The CDR3 length is 12 residues. V lost 9 bases and J lost 0, with 7 bases in between. The CDR3 bases are TGTGCCAGTTCTACTAGCACAGATACGCAGTATTTT. Its protein product is CASSTSTDTQYF.

A word on this clone: The sample contains more than one DNA sequence encoding this CDR3. The chain has TRBV29-1 and TRBJ2-3; 9 nucleotides line up with TRBD2. V was pared by 3 bases and J by 1 base, with 2 bases of the junction left unmatched. Germline V gene sequence: CDR1 SQVTM, CDR2 ANQGSEA. CDR3 size: 14 residues. The CDR3 sequence: CSVEAGGGTDTQYF. The CDR3 bases are TGCAGCGTTGAGGCGGGAGGGGGCACAGATACGCAGTATTTT.

This sequence joins TRBV7-2 and TRBJ2-2, with D possibly TRBD2 on 6 matching bases. Per the germline V gene, CDR1 is SGHTA and CDR2 is FQGNSA. The length of the CDR3 is 15 residues. The V and J ends lost 4 bases and 5 bases respectively, with 14 bases between them. The CDR3 reads CASSSPGVGTGELFF. The CDR3 nucleotides read TGTGCCAGCAGCTCCCCGGGGGTCGGGACCGGGGAGCTGTTTTTT.

The chain is built from TRBV10-1 and TRBJ2-3; TRBD2 might be the D (6 bases). This CDR3 is 14 amino acids long. Trimming took off 5 bases at V and 0 bases at J, with 9 bases between the two ends. CDR1 WNHNN and CDR2 SYGVQD come from the germline V gene (reference sequence). The CDR3 region is CASSPSGSTDTQYF. The CDR3 nucleotides are TGCGCCAGCAGTCCGAGCGGGAGCACAGATACGCAGTATTTT.

The CDR3 bases are TGTGCCAGCAGTGAAGGGAGCAATGAGCAGTTCTTC. Protein sequence: CASSEGSNEQFF. J is TRBJ2-1 and V is TRBV2; D is unclear. The CDR3 totals 12 residues. V was shortened by 1 base and J by 6 bases, with 4 bases between the two germline ends. Germline V gene data show CDR1 as SNHLY and CDR2 as FYNNEI.